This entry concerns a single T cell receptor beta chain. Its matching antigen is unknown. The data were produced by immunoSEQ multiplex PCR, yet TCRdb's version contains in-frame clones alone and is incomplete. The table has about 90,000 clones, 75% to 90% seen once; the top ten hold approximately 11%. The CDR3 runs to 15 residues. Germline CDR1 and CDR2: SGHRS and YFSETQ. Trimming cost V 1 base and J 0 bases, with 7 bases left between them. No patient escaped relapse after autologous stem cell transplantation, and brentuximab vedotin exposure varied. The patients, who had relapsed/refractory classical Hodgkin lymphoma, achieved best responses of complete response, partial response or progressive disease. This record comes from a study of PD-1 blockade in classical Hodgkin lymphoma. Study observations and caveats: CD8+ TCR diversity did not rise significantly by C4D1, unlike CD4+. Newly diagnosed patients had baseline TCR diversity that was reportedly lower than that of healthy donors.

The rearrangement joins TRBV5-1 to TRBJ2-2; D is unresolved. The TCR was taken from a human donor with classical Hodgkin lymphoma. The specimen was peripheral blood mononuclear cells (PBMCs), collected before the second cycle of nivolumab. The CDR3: CASSLPSANTGELFF. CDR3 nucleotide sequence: TGCGCCAGCAGCTTGCCCAGTGCGAACACCGGGGAGCTGTTTTTT. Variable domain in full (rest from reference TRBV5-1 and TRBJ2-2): KAGVTQTPRYLIKTRGQQVTLSCSPISGHRSVSWYQQTPGQGLQFLFEYFSETQRNKGNFPGRFSGRQFSNSRSEMNVSTLELGDSALYLCASSLPSANTGELFFGEGSRLTVL.